This T cell receptor beta chain is from a study of blood T cell repertoires in COVID-19. This CDR3 is built from 14 residues. V shed 2 bases and J shed 5 bases, with 10 bases lying between them. Germline V CDR1 and CDR2: MDHEN, SYDVKM. Someone with COVID-19 had been met by exposed participants within 2 weeks before study entry. Some clones are missing from TCRdb's copy, which holds only in-frame ones; the method was immunoSEQ multiplex PCR. The table lists roughly 240,000 clones, more than 80% of them singletons, with around 0.87% in the top ten. The sample was PBMCs or T cells enriched from blood (not recorded which). The chain couples TRBV28 to TRBJ1-5; a possible D gene is TRBD1 (5 bases). The sequence came from a man aged 50 to 59 who had been exposed to COVID-19. CDR3 DNA sequence: TGTGCCAGCAGTTTACGGAGGGGCGATCAGCCCCAGCATTTT. The encoded protein is CASSLRRGDQPQHF.